Included here is one T cell receptor (beta chain) sequence, with context. Only one count was recorded for this clone. This receptor's antigen is unknown. No qualities accompany the bases; no much larger clone lies one base away. The immunoSEQ Assay, a bias-controlled multiplex PCR, was used to amplify TCRbeta CDR3 regions from genomic DNA. From the authors' description of their analysis: Within the assay, amplification of reference gene primers was used to estimate how many nucleated cells each sample contained. To quantify the absolute abundance of each unique TCRbeta CDR3 rearrangement, sequence reads were collapsed and filtered. For each sample, productive Simpson clonality was calculated as the square root of Simpson's diversity index across productive rearrangements. TCRdb provides this immuneACCESS table in a form limited to in-frame rearrangements. Some clones are lacking; in checked studies, under half of them reflect an unresolved V gene, and why the rest are absent is not known. V, J and clone size were drawn from that table, and D and trimming were deduced from the DNA. Within this sample are some 370,000 clones, with 90% of them counted one time only. 6.5% of the sample belongs to the ten largest clones.

This specimen comes from a study of blood T cell repertoires in COVID-19 (dated by TCRdb to the early 2020s). Looking at the study overall: Collaborator samples came from the United States, Italy and Spain and covered acute and convalescent phases of COVID-19. A freely available public database, intended as a resource for researchers studying the immune response to SARS-CoV-2, is where the repertoires were released. The material from the prospective study consisted of cDNA or gDNA derived from T cells, B-cell-depleted T cells, or PBMCs. HLA class I and class II types, where available, came from metadata supplied by the sample provider rather than from assay-based typing. Sample metadata almost always included a de-identified subject ID, COVID-19 status, age in years and sex. Samples were obtained from the ongoing ImmuneRACE study (first 160 participants) and from over 1,000 subjects provided by 6 global collaborators. Subjects who had been exposed to COVID-19, were actively infected with it, or had recovered from it provided the deeply sampled blood TCRbeta repertoires that made up the dataset. Study-wide conclusions, independent of this receptor: Clinical and demographic metadata were provided uncurated, with the amount varying by source and participant.

V is clipped by 1 base and J by 2 bases, and the sequence between their germline boundaries is 15 bases long. The CDR3 holds 16 amino acids from the cysteine to the phenylalanine. CDR3 DNA is the only sequence kept; it has 48 bases, read in frame from the first base. CDR1 and CDR2, per the germline V gene (reference sequence), are LGHDT and YNNKEL. Each collaborating institution followed its own protocols to collect whole blood in K2EDTA tubes. For TCRbeta analysis, collaborator samples were shipped as frozen whole blood, as isolated PBMCs, or as DNA extracted from either sample type. This receptor chain uses TRBV3-1 (or the pseudogene TRBV3-2) and TRBJ2-7; no D gene can be assigned with confidence. The source material was peripheral blood. This TCR derives from a man aged 18 to 29 with active or convalescent COVID-19. The sequenced DNA: TGTGCCAGCAGCCAAGTGGTAGCCAATACCCCCTACGAGCAGTACTTC. Its amino acids are CASSQVVANTPYEQYF.